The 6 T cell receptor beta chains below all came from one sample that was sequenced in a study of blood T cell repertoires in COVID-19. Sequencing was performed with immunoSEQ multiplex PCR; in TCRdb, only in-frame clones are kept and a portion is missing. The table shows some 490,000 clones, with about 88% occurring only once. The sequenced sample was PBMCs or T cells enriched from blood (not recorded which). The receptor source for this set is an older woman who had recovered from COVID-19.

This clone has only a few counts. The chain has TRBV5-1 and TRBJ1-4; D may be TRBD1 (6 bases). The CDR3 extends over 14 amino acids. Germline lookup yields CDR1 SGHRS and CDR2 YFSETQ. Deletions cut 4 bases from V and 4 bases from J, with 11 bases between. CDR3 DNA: TGCGCCAGCAGCCCAAGGGACAATAATGAAAAACTGTTTTTT. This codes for CASSPRDNNEKLFF.

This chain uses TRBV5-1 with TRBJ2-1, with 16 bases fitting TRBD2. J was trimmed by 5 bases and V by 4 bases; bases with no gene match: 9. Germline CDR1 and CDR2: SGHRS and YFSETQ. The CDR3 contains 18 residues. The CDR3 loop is CASSTQPGLAGGDNEQFF. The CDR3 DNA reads TGCGCCAGCAGCACCCAGCCGGGACTAGCGGGGGGGGACAATGAGCAGTTCTTC. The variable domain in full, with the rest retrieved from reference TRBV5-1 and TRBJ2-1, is KAGVTQTPRYLIKTRGQQVTLSCSPISGHRSVSWYQQTPGQGLQFLFEYFSETQRNKGNFPGRFSGRQFSNSRSEMNVSTLELGDSALYLCASSTQPGLAGGDNEQFFGPGTRLTVL.

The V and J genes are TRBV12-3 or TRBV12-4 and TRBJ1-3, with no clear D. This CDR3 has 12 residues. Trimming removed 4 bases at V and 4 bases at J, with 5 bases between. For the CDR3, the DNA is TGTGCCAGCAGTTCGGGGGGAAACACCATATATTTT. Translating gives CASSSGGNTIYF.

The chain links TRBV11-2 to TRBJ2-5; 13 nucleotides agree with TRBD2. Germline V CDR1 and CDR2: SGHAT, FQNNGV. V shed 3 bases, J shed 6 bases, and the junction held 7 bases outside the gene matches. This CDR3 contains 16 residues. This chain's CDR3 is CASSFTSGGAGKTQYF. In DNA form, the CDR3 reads TGTGCCAGCAGCTTCACTAGCGGGGGGGCCGGAAAGACCCAGTACTTC. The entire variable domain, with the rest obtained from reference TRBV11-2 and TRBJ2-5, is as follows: EAGVAQSPRYKIIEKRQSVAFWCNPISGHATLYWYQQILGQGPKLLIQFQNNGVVDDSQLPKDRFSAERLKGVDSTLKIQPAKLEDSAVYLCASSFTSGGAGKTQYFGPGTRLLVL.

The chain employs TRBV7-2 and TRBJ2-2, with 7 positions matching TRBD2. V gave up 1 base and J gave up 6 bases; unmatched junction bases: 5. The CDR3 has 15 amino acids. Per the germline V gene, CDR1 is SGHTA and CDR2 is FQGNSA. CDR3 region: CASSLETSVSGELFF. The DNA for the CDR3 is TGTGCCAGCAGCTTAGAAACTAGCGTATCCGGGGAGCTGTTTTTT.

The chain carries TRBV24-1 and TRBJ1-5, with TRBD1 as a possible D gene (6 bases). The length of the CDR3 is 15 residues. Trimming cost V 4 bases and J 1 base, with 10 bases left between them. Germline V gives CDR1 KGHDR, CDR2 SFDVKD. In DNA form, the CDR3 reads TGTGCCACCAGTGACAAGACAGGAAGCAATCAGCCCCAGCATTTT. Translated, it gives CATSDKTGSNQPQHF.